Sequencing of this T cell receptor (beta chain) was carried out in a study of cytomegalovirus exposure and HLA in healthy donors (dated by TCRdb to 2016 to 2017). For the study in its entirety: An earlier analysis of 587 of the donors reported under 300 Gb of sequence data and 117 million unique TCR beta sequences obtained from about 180 million T cells. An early release covering roughly 580 HLA-typed donors comprised 250 to 350 gigabases of sequencing data and around 85 million unique TCR sequences. Of the roughly 430 genotyped donors, roughly 85% fell in the genetic ancestry cluster associated with self-reported Caucasian donors. The aim of the study was to test whether cataloging public T cell receptors could identify signatures of past pathogen exposure. Using immunosequencing, the study profiled T cell repertoires from 500 to 800 subjects and related those repertoires to cytomegalovirus serostatus. Along with the approximately 670-subject first cohort, a separate validation cohort of some 130 different subjects was used. High-throughput TCR immunosequencing, statistical association of individual TCRs with disease status, and machine learning were combined to predict cytomegalovirus infection status. In a later analysis, previously published TCR beta repertoires from 670 or so donors were re-analyzed and high-resolution HLA genotyping was added so that TCR occurrence patterns could be studied. Rather than using new phenotypic data, the later analysis identified candidate immune exposures from TCR beta sequences and from how often those sequences occurred across donors. In an earlier analysis of more than 550 of the donors, high-throughput TCR beta sequencing was used to judge whether each TCR beta V gene segment behaved as functional or pseudogenic. Donor age, sex, ethnicity and CMV serostatus were compiled together with the repertoire data. A later genetic analysis took genome-wide SNP genotypes for about 65% of the roughly 670 donors and used that subset as a discovery cohort. All discovery cohort repertoires had been generated using a single sequencing platform. Class I and class II HLA loci were covered by the typing at four-digit resolution. The number of typed donors differed by locus: roughly 620-640 for A, B, C, DRB1 and DQB1; 522 for DQA1; roughly 600 for DPA1; and around 470 for DPB1. About 5 DR-DQ haplotypes were handled as single units for association and clustering, since linkage in the cohort was strong. Among around 400 genotyped donors of the cohort, an average of around 250,000 unique TCR beta nucleotide sequences was sequenced per donor, of which 15% to 20% were non-productive. Overall study results and their limits: In a later analysis, most CMV-associated TCR beta chains were found to appear HLA-restricted, with HLA associations seemingly driven largely by CMV exposure. A further reported finding was that TCR beta sequences accurately predicted the HLA-A and HLA-B alleles for most subjects in the first cohort. A later analysis associated some 17,000 TCR beta sequences with specific HLA alleles at a false discovery rate of 0.05. Correlated functional status among segregating V segments might reflect linkage disequilibrium, but an unknown experimental factor could not be ruled out. Across donors, most TCR sequences were observed very rarely, whereas some public TCRs were present in many individuals. A later analysis reported that several top co-occurrence clusters appeared linked to parvovirus B19, influenza, CMV and Epstein-Barr virus. V-gene and J-gene trimming of TCR beta chains was associated with a missense DCLRE1C variant in a later genetic analysis, and the association was replicated in an independent cohort. In this cohort, only TCR beta chains were sequenced, and detectable features were limited by the absence of alpha or paired-chain data. Because HLA typing was unavailable for some donors at each locus, only the typed subset was used in association tests. The study listed 164 TCR beta chains as associated with cytomegalovirus. Because counts were too low, under 20 rarely observed V segments, including chromosome 9 orphons, were left out of the earlier analysis of 587 of the donors. Because the 87-base-pair reads could not distinguish some IMGT-functional V segments, including TRBV6-2 and TRBV6-3, those segments were excluded. A cluster of highly shared sequence variants was judged likely to represent a technical artifact of the sequencing pipeline. Strong co-occurrence of HLA alleles, especially DR and DQ, made assigning TCR associations to individual alleles difficult. In both the original and validation cohorts, the classifier was reported to diagnose cytomegalovirus status with high specificity and sensitivity. A later analysis found that HLA-associated TCR beta chains were more clonally expanded and had lower generation probabilities than equally common non-associated chains. In an earlier analysis of around 600 of the donors, most TCR beta V segments were observed in productive rearrangements about 87% or about 30% of the time, broadly matching IMGT annotations. In vitro tests confirmed that a few of the cytomegalovirus-associated TCR beta chains recognize cytomegalovirus antigens. According to the authors, the approach could potentially be generalized to other disease states and immunological phenotypes. In a later analysis, TCR association rates were found to vary across HLA loci, with the most associated TCRs seen for DRB1 alleles and the fewest for HLA-C alleles. Sequencing depth was assumed to be roughly uniform across donors in the presence/absence analyses, though that assumption may not hold. Compared with the approximately 720-donor mean, donors in an Asian-associated ancestry cluster had fewer N-insertions in productive TCRs, according to a later genetic analysis. For the cohort, immune exposure information was limited to CMV serostatus.

In total, over 600 healthy bone marrow donors made up the cohort. Cohort members were all nominally healthy when sampled, although unrecorded immune exposures were likely present. The donor tested CMV seronegative and was one of the 352 seronegative cohort members. A peripheral blood sample was collected from each donor, and TCR beta sequencing was performed on peripheral blood mononuclear cells. Genomic DNA extraction from the blood cell samples was performed with the Qiagen DNeasy Blood Extraction Kit. The library was built by means of the immunoSEQ multiplex PCR assay. The multiplex PCR relied on a mix of 60 forward primers for TCR Vbeta segments and 13 reverse primers for TCR Jbeta segments. A multiplex PCR assay on genomic DNA amplified the CDR3 region of rearranged TCR beta genes. Amplified TCR beta libraries were sequenced as 87-base-pair reads on the Illumina HiSeq System. The study's processing was this. A later analysis counted some 80 million unique TCR beta chains across the 550 to 800 repertoires, and 10 million to 12 million of these chains were shared by at least two donors. Raw reads were error-corrected and collapsed into unique sequences by a nearest-neighbor algorithm in which closely related sequences were merged to remove PCR and sequencing errors. To assign V, D and J gene segments, CDR3 sequences were aligned to IMGT reference sequences. Each retained sequence needed at least a six-nucleotide match to both a V gene segment and a J gene segment. Rearrangements were classified as productive when the CDR3 lacked stop codons and remained in frame with V and J, and all other rearrangements were classified as non-productive. Following IMGT convention, CDR3 was defined as the stretch from the second conserved V-encoded cysteine to the conserved J-encoded phenylalanine. Sequences without an unambiguous match to a single V gene segment were excluded from the earlier analysis of several hundred of the donors. In an earlier analysis of about 590 of the donors, a V segment was called functional when productive rearrangements were above 56.7%, and segregating when the standard deviation between donors exceeded 5%. To diagnose cytomegalovirus status from the catalog of TCR beta chain sequences, a statistical classification framework was built. In a later analysis, TCR nucleotide sequences were compared against IMGT/GENE-DB human TR gene sequences so that V and J genes could be assigned. In a later analysis, CDR3 sequences and most-parsimonious VDJ recombination scenarios were assigned using the TCRdist pipeline. In a later analysis, every TCR beta chain was defined by the combination of its CDR3 amino acid sequence and its V-gene family, and reads without a unique V-gene family were dropped. To address suspected cross-contamination and a sequencing artifact, a later analysis removed a few hundred highly shared, low-generation-probability nucleotide sequences. In a later analysis, a clonal expansion index was calculated for each public chain from normalized within-repertoire ranks of inferred template counts. In a later analysis, generation probabilities were computed with a VDJ recombination model fitted to out-of-frame rearrangements, and the resulting probabilities were checked against IGoR. A later analysis scored TCR-TCR, TCR-HLA and TCR-CMV co-occurrence with hypergeometric tests, applying a repertoire-size bias correction to TCR pairs. False discovery rates were estimated in a later analysis by permuting HLA or CMV assignments 20 times. In a later analysis, co-occurring TCRs were grouped with DBSCAN, and TCRdist sequence similarity was added when clustering was performed within HLA-allele-positive subsets. Co-occurrence clustering excluded repertoires with fewer than 30,000 or more than 120,000 public chains, plus five with anomalous nucleotide sharing. As stored in TCRdb, this immuneACCESS dataset retains in-frame rearrangements with V and J assigned. A fraction of the clones does not appear; measured against another copy, unresolved V genes explain less than half of the discrepancy, and the remainder lacks a known reason. D and trimming come from the DNA, and the V and J calls and clone size come from that table. This sample has 150,000 to 200,000 clones in its table, and approximately 86% of those were observed once. The top ten hold approximately 1.5% of the sample.

The germline V gene (reference sequence) supplies CDR1 SEHNR and CDR2 FQNEAQ. A distance of 13 bases separates the germline ends of V and J, which lose 4 bases and 3 bases respectively. The CDR3 contains 14 residues, cysteine and phenylalanine counted. Here the CDR3 DNA is all that survives: 42 bases in frame from base 1. As concerns this clone: Which antigen it targets is not known. Nothing much larger sits one base from this clone, and base qualities are not available.

The TCR sequence derives from a young woman in good health and CMV-seronegative. The sequencing input was PBMCs. Rearrangement joined TRBV7-9 to TRBJ2-7, with the identity of the D gene unclear. The base sequence is TGTGCCAGCAGCTCTCTCGCATCCGGCTACGAGCAGTACTTC. Translation gives CASSSLASGYEQYF. Full variable domain (CDR3 extended with the reference TRBV7-9 and TRBJ2-7 proteins): DTGVSQNPRHKITKRGQNVTFRCDPISEHNRLYWYRQTLGQGPEFLTYFQNEAQLEKSRLLSDRFSAERPKGSFSTLEIQRTEQGDSAMYLCASSSLASGYEQYFGPGTRLTVT.